This T cell receptor beta chain was documented in a study of OX40 agonist ivuxolimab in advanced cancers. In the study overall: Ivuxolimab was delivered to patients intravenously every 2 weeks at doses spanning 0.01 to 10 mg/kg. Each dose-escalation patient presented with hepatocellular carcinoma, melanoma, renal cell or head and neck cancer. General study findings and limits: Averaged across samples, CD8+ T cells carried more expanded clones than CD4+ did.

The data were produced by immunoSEQ multiplex PCR, yet TCRdb's version contains in-frame clones alone and is incomplete. The data hold 50,000 or so clones, with 80% to 85% observed a single time. Peripheral blood came from all dose cohorts at three timepoints. V was pared by 5 bases and J by 6 bases, with 7 bases of the junction left unmatched. CDR3 length: 16 amino acids. CDR1 and CDR2 (germline): MGHDK, SYGVNS. About this clone: Its antigen is not known.

This clonotype was sampled from an adult with an advanced solid tumor such as melanoma, head and neck, liver or kidney cancer. This chain links TRBV25-1 with TRBJ2-1, with TRBD2 identical over 13 bases. The sample here was CD4+ or CD8+ T cells sorted from blood, taken in a trial of the OX40 agonist ivuxolimab. The CDR3 loop is CASSPSTSGGSNEQFF. The CDR3 DNA follows: TGTGCCAGCAGTCCTTCGACTAGCGGGGGGTCCAATGAGCAGTTCTTC.